This T cell receptor beta chain was recorded in a study of blood T cell repertoires in COVID-19. Sequencing was performed with immunoSEQ multiplex PCR; in TCRdb, only in-frame clones are kept and a portion is missing. The table includes about 380,000 clones, 88% detected once. Germline V lookup: CDR1 LNHDA, CDR2 SQIVND (reference sequence). The CDR3 consists of 13 residues. With 5 bases removed from V and 4 bases from J, the gap between germline ends came to 11 bases. This clone has more than one count but fewer than ten. Participant age was about 18 to 89 years, and participants resided in about 25 US areas. Recovered status in Cohort 3 required two negative PCRs, clearance, or symptom resolution.

The receptor was derived from a young woman who had recovered from COVID-19. V and J are TRBV19 and TRBJ1-1, with D possibly matching TRBD1 (6 bases). Sequencing was performed on PBMCs or T cells enriched from blood (not recorded which). The CDR3 loop reads CASSVRQATEAFF. In nucleotides, the CDR3 is TGTGCCAGTAGTGTCAGACAGGCCACTGAAGCTTTCTTT.